The 19 T cell receptor beta chains listed next were all sequenced from one sample in a study of cytomegalovirus exposure and HLA in healthy donors. PCR involved 60 Vbeta and 13 Jbeta primers. Measured with immunoSEQ multiplex PCR; TCRdb has only the in-frame clones, and not every one. Here the sample spans approximately 22,000 clones, around 82% being singletons. The sample comprised PBMCs. These receptors were collected from a man in his fifties or sixties in good health and CMV-seronegative.

V usage is TRBV28 and J usage is TRBJ1-6; 10 bases agree with TRBD1. After removal of 5 bases from V and 6 bases from J, the junction contained 7 bases not matched to a gene. This CDR3 is built from 16 residues. CDR1 MDHEN and CDR2 SYDVKM come from the germline V gene. In DNA, the CDR3 is TGTGCCAGCAGTCCCGACAGGGGGCCCATTAATTCACCCCTCCACTTT. This translates into CASSPDRGPINSPLHF. Combining the CDR3 with reference TRBV28 and TRBJ1-6 gives the whole variable domain DVKVTQSSRYLVKRTGEKVFLECVQDMDHENMFWYRQDPGLGLRLIYFSYDVKMKEKGDIPEGYSVSREKKERFSLILESASTNQTSMYLCASSPDRGPINSPLHFGNGTRLTVT.

This clone was seen a few times. The chain is built from TRBV19 and TRBJ1-5; 11 nucleotides align to TRBD1. Trimming at V came to 10 bases and at J to 2 bases, leaving 4 bases not matched to a gene. This CDR3 has 14 residues. The germline V gene has CDR1 LNHDA and CDR2 SQIVND (reference sequence). The CDR3 protein is CATRTGGGNQPQHF. The DNA for the CDR3 is TGTGCCACTAGGACAGGGGGCGGCAATCAGCCCCAGCATTTT.

The CDR3 loop is CASSSGRGTETQYF. The CDR3 DNA is TGTGCCAGCAGCTCAGGCCGCGGGACGGAGACCCAGTACTTC. The chain links TRBV6-5 to TRBJ2-5, with a possible D match to TRBD2 (6 bases). The CDR3 has 14 amino acids. V gave up 6 bases and J gave up 5 bases, with 16 bases separating them. Germline values: CDR1 MNHEY, CDR2 SVGAGI.

The chain recombines TRBV4-1 with TRBJ2-2; 10 bases map to TRBD2. V shed 0 bases, J shed 3 bases, and the junction held 1 base outside the gene matches. CDR1 is MGHRA, CDR2 YSYEKL, per germline. The CDR3 is 16 residues long. CDR3 nucleotide sequence: TGCGCCAGCAGCCAAGATAGCGGGGGGCACACCGGGGAGCTGTTTTTT. It specifies CASSQDSGGHTGELFF.

This rearrangement joins TRBV7-2 to TRBJ2-5; D unclear. The CDR3 totals 14 residues. Germline CDR1 SGHTA, CDR2 FQGNSA. With 3 bases removed from V and 5 bases from J, the gap between germline ends came to 13 bases. The CDR3 DNA sequence: TGTGCCAGCAGCTTCCTAGGAGCGCGGGAGACCCAGTACTTC. This translates into CASSFLGARETQYF. The full variable domain, in which reference TRBV7-2 and TRBJ2-5 provide the parts outside the CDR3, is GAGVSQSPSNKVTEKGKDVELRCDPISGHTALYWYRQSLGQGLEFLIYFQGNSAPDKSGLPSDRFSAERTGGSVSTLTIQRTQQEDSAVYLCASSFLGARETQYFGPGTRLLVL.

The sample holds a few counts of this clone. V and J are TRBV7-3 and TRBJ1-5; no definite D call. Germline V gives CDR1 SGHTA, CDR2 FQGTGA. Trimming removed 2 bases from V and 4 bases from J, with 6 bases in between. The CDR3 spans 13 residues. The CDR3 nucleotides are TGTGCCAGCAGCTTAGGCCCTAATCAGCCCCAGCATTTT. Translation: CASSLGPNQPQHF.

The chain is built from TRBV6-1 and TRBJ2-5; D unclear. This CDR3 has 12 residues. The V end was cut by 6 bases, the J end by 0 bases, with 5 bases between. Germline CDR1 reads MNHNS; CDR2 reads SASEGT. In DNA, the CDR3 is TGTGCCAGCAGGAGGTACCAAGAGACCCAGTACTTC. As protein: CASRRYQETQYF.

CDR3 nucleotides: TGCGCCAGCAGCCAGCCCCGACGGGGGAACACTGAAGCTTTCTTT. Translated: CASSQPRRGNTEAFF. V gene TRBV4-1 combines with J gene TRBJ1-1, with D hard to call. Looked up from germline, CDR1 is MGHRA and CDR2 is YSYEKL. V was shortened by 3 bases and J by 1 base, with 12 bases between the two germline ends. The CDR3 has 15 amino acids.

V is TRBV5-6 and J is TRBJ1-1, with 9 bases lining up with TRBD1. CDR3 size: 15 residues. V was pared by 0 bases and J by 6 bases, with 6 bases of the junction left unmatched. Germline assignment: CDR1 SGHDT and CDR2 YYEEEE. The CDR3 loop is CASSLVGQGRAEAFF. CDR3 nucleotides: TGTGCCAGCAGCTTGGTAGGACAGGGGCGGGCTGAAGCTTTCTTT.

V gene TRBV18 combines with J gene TRBJ1-3, with a possible D match to TRBD1 (5 bases). In germline, CDR1 is KGHSH, CDR2 LQKENI. Trimming left V 4 bases short and J 2 bases short, with 9 bases between. This CDR3 comprises 14 residues. The CDR3 loop is CASSRGQTGNTIYF. In DNA, the CDR3 is TGTGCCAGCTCACGTGGACAAACTGGAAACACCATATATTTT.

The genes are TRBV18 and TRBJ2-7; 12 nucleotides agree with TRBD2. With 3 bases clipped from V and 12 bases from J, the junction kept 12 bases outside the gene matches. Per germline, CDR1 KGHSH and CDR2 LQKENI. The CDR3 totals 15 residues. The chain's CDR3 is CASSPGTSGLPPRYF. The CDR3 DNA is TGTGCCAGCTCACCGGGGACTAGCGGGCTCCCGCCACGGTACTTC.

This clone was found a few times. This chain connects TRBV5-6 to TRBJ1-3, with TRBD1 matching over 9 bases. This CDR3 has 15 residues. Losses at the gene ends were 5 bases for V and 5 bases for J; bases not matched to a gene: 8. Per germline, CDR1 SGHDT and CDR2 YYEEEE. The CDR3 bases are TGTGCCAGCAGGATGGAGGGGACAGGGCGAAACACCATATATTTT. Translating it yields CASRMEGTGRNTIYF.

The gene calls are TRBV5-5 and TRBJ2-7, with D tentatively TRBD1 (6 bases). CDR1 is SGHKS and CDR2 is YYEKEE in the germline V gene (reference sequence). The V end lost 0 bases, the J end lost 1 base, and 11 bases lay between the germline ends. The CDR3 totals 15 residues. The CDR3 region has the DNA TGTGCCAGCAGCTTGGGGTCAACAGGGTCCTACGAGCAGTACTTC. Its protein is CASSLGSTGSYEQYF.

The V gene is TRBV6-6, the J gene TRBJ1-2, with 7 bases lining up with TRBD1. The trim removed 10 bases at V and 2 bases at J, leaving 7 bases unmatched. Germline lookup yields CDR1 MNHNY and CDR2 SVGAGI (reference sequence). The CDR3 sequence is 13 residues long. The CDR3 loop reads CATRGSGNYGYTF. The CDR3 DNA is TGTGCCACCAGGGGGAGTGGGAACTATGGCTACACCTTC.

The chain is built from TRBV6-6 and TRBJ2-1, with D perhaps matching TRBD2 (5 bases). V was trimmed by 2 bases and J by 4 bases, leaving 9 bases between them. CDR3 length: 14 amino acids. Germline V gene data show CDR1 as MNHNY and CDR2 as SVGAGI (reference sequence). The CDR3: CASSYGGYYNEQFF. DNA of the CDR3: TGTGCCAGCAGTTACGGCGGGTATTACAATGAGCAGTTCTTC.

V and J are TRBV28 and TRBJ2-1; 11 bases agree with TRBD1. The J segment lost 4 bases and the V segment lost 6 bases, leaving 14 bases of the junction unmatched. CDR3 length equals 18 residues. Germline V CDR1 and CDR2: MDHEN, SYDVKM. CDR3 DNA: TGTGCCAGCAGGAACGGACAGGGGGCAGCCTCGTTTTACAATGAGCAGTTCTTC. It is translated as CASRNGQGAASFYNEQFF.

This clone appeared once. The J gene is TRBJ1-4, the V gene TRBV7-2, with D possibly TRBD1 on 6 matching bases. V gave up 4 bases and J gave up 6 bases, with 9 bases separating them. The CDR3 spans 13 residues. Germline assignment: CDR1 SGHTA and CDR2 FQGNSA. In nucleotides, the CDR3 is TGTGCCAGCAGCTCCCGGACAGATGAAAAACTGTTTTTT. This sequence encodes CASSSRTDEKLFF.

The V and J genes are TRBV7-8 and TRBJ2-1, with TRBD2 matching 15 bases. In germline, CDR1 is SGHVS, CDR2 FQNEAQ. V lost 5 bases to trimming and J lost 6 bases; unmatched junction nucleotides: 14. This CDR3 is built from 19 residues. CDR3 coding DNA: TGTGCCAGCAGCAAGCGGACTAGCGGGGGGGCCTTGGGGTCCAATGAGCAGTTCTTC. Residues: CASSKRTSGGALGSNEQFF.

The chain recombines TRBV19 with TRBJ1-5, with D perhaps matching TRBD1 (6 bases). The V gene's germline CDR1 is LNHDA and CDR2 SQIVND (reference sequence). The CDR3 sequence is 14 residues long. V gave up 11 bases and J gave up 4 bases, with 18 bases separating them. The DNA of the CDR3 is TGTGCCTCCAGTAGGGGGAGGGGAAATCAGCCCCAGCATTTT. Its translation is CASSRGRGNQPQHF.